This paragraph covers one T cell receptor beta chain sequence. The CDR3 has 14 residues. Per the germline V gene, CDR1 is MNHNY and CDR2 is SVGAGI (reference sequence). Trimming shortened V by 4 bases and J by 7 bases, and 16 bases separated the two germline ends. The sample comes from a study of blood T cell repertoires in COVID-19. Study summary: The United States, Italy and Spain were the sources of the acute and convalescent COVID-19 samples. Sample material is recorded as cDNA or gDNA derived from T cells, B-cell-depleted T cells, or PBMCs.

In the authors' workflow: How many nucleated cells were present was estimated from reference gene primer amplification. Generated by immunoSEQ multiplex PCR, the TCRdb table keeps only in-frame clones and is missing some. The V and J calls and the clone size are those of that table, but D and trimming were determined from the DNA. The sample includes roughly 180,000 clones, 75% to 80% of them seen just once. The V and J genes are TRBV6-6 and TRBJ1-2, with D uncertain. The sample was peripheral blood. The origin of this receptor is a woman aged 45 to 65 with active or convalescent COVID-19. The CDR3 DNA sequence: TGTGCCAGCAGTTCCAACAGCGGAGCGGGTGGCTACACCTTC. Its translation: CASSSNSGAGGYTF.